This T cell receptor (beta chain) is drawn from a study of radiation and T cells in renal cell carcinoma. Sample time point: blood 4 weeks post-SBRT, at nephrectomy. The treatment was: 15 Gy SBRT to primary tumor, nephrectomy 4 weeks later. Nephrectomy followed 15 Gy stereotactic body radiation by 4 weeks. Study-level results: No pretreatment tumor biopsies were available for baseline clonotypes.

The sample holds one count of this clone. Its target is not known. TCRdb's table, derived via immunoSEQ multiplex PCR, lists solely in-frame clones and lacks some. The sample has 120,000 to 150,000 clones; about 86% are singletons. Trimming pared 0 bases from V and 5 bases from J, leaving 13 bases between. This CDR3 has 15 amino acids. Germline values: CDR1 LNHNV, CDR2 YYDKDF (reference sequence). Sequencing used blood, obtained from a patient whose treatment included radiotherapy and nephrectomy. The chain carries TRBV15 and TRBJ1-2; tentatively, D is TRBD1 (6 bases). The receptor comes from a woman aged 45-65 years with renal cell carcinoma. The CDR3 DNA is TGTGCCACCAGCAGAGATCGGGGGGCAGGATATGGCTACACCTTC. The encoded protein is CATSRDRGAGYGYTF.